The 22 T cell receptor beta chains given below trace back to one sample, sequenced in a study of cytomegalovirus exposure and HLA in healthy donors. Measured with immunoSEQ multiplex PCR; TCRdb has only the in-frame clones, and not every one. The table lists a few hundred thousand clones, 70% to 90% of them singletons. The sequenced material came from PBMCs. All receptors come from a woman younger than 35 in good health and CMV-seronegative.

CDR3 sequence: CASRGLGPANEQFF. In nucleotides, the CDR3 is TGTGCCAGCAGGGGACTAGGGCCCGCCAATGAGCAGTTCTTC. The genes are TRBV6-5 and TRBJ2-1; 8 bases align to TRBD2. Germline V gives CDR1 MNHEY, CDR2 SVGAGI. After removal of 6 bases from V and 6 bases from J, the junction contained 7 bases not matched to a gene. CDR3 length: 14 residues.

This chain connects TRBV4-3 to TRBJ2-7, with 11 nucleotides matching TRBD2. Germline V gene lookup returns CDR1 LGHNA and CDR2 YSLEER. This CDR3 has 15 residues. V lost 3 bases and J lost 7; bases outside the gene matches: 8. In nucleotides, the CDR3 is TGCGCCAGCAGCCACTCACTAGCGGGAGCGGGTGAGCAGTACTTC. This gives the protein CASSHSLAGAGEQYF.

This chain joins TRBV6-5 and TRBJ1-5, with TRBD1 matching 8 bases. The CDR3 has 14 amino acids. The trim removed 6 bases at V and 7 bases at J, leaving 8 bases unmatched. Germline-derived CDR1 and CDR2 are MNHEY and SVGAGI. CDR3 sequence (DNA): TGTGCCAGCAGCCCGACAGGGGTTAACCAGCCCCAGCATTTT. Encoded protein: CASSPTGVNQPQHF.

The J gene is TRBJ2-7, the V gene TRBV7-8; 9 nucleotides match TRBD2. The CDR3 contains 16 residues. Germline assignment: CDR1 SGHVS and CDR2 FQNEAQ. V dropped 1 base and J dropped 1; count of bases not matched to a gene: 5. CDR3 loop: CASSLGLAGVSYEQYF. In DNA, the CDR3 is TGTGCCAGCAGCTTAGGCTTAGCGGGAGTTTCCTACGAGCAGTACTTC.

The genes are TRBV19 and TRBJ2-3; possible D gene TRBD1, 5 bases. The CDR3 contains 15 residues. Germline V CDR1 and CDR2: LNHDA, SQIVND (reference sequence). Trimming took 7 bases from V and 0 from J, leaving 14 bases between them. The CDR3, as DNA: TGTGCCAGTAAGGATAGGACACGAAGCACAGATACGCAGTATTTT. It translates to CASKDRTRSTDTQYF.

The chain joins TRBV25-1 to TRBJ2-3; 9 bases fit TRBD1. J gave up 4 bases and V 3 bases, and 2 bases lay outside the gene matches. In germline, CDR1 is MGHDK, CDR2 SYGVNS. CDR3 length equals 14 residues. CDR3 sequence: CASSEDRGADTQYF. Here the CDR3 DNA reads TGTGCCAGCAGTGAGGACAGGGGCGCAGATACGCAGTATTTT.

The chain has TRBV27 and TRBJ2-5; 9 nucleotides align to TRBD2. This CDR3 has 14 amino acids. CDR1 is MNHEY, CDR2 SMNVEV, per germline (reference sequence). With V trimmed by 6 bases and J by 1 base, 3 bases remained unmatched. DNA of the CDR3: TGTGCCAGCAGCCTAGCGGGGTCCCAAGAGACCCAGTACTTC. Its translation: CASSLAGSQETQYF.

This clone was picked up one time. This sequence joins TRBV4-1 and TRBJ2-7; 8 nucleotides match TRBD1. Per germline, CDR1 MGHRA and CDR2 YSYEKL. The ends lost 0 bases at V and 2 bases at J; junction bases unmatched: 3. CDR3 size: 15 residues. The CDR3: CASSQEGQGTYEQYF. Here the CDR3 DNA reads TGCGCCAGCAGCCAAGAAGGACAGGGTACCTACGAGCAGTACTTC.

The chain couples TRBV19 to TRBJ2-1; 9 bases fit TRBD2. Germline V gene data show CDR1 as LNHDA and CDR2 as SQIVND (reference sequence). The CDR3 has 15 amino acids. Trimming removed 3 bases from V and 4 bases from J; junction bases left unmatched: 4. The chain's CDR3 is CASSIEAGGYNEQFF. CDR3 sequence (DNA): TGTGCCAGTAGTATCGAGGCGGGGGGGTACAATGAGCAGTTCTTC.

The genes are TRBV18 and TRBJ1-4, with a weak D call TRBD1 (5 bases). The ends were cut back, 5 bases at V and 2 bases at J, with 9 bases in the middle. The germline CDR1 and CDR2 sequences are KGHSH and LQKENI. The CDR3 runs 14 residues. The CDR3 DNA follows: TGTGCCAGCTCAGCAGGGAGGACTAATGAAAAACTGTTTTTT. Translated: CASSAGRTNEKLFF.

J is TRBJ1-2 and V is TRBV25-1; TRBD1 aligns across 8 bases. The CDR3 totals 15 residues. The trim removed 4 bases at V and 2 bases at J, leaving 6 bases unmatched. The germline CDR1 and CDR2 sequences are MGHDK and SYGVNS. The CDR3 loop is CASSVLTGVNYGYTF. CDR3 DNA: TGTGCCAGCAGTGTCCTGACAGGGGTCAACTATGGCTACACCTTC.

This clone was detected once. The chain links TRBV19 to TRBJ1-2; D uncertain. CDR1 LNHDA and CDR2 SQIVND come from the germline V gene (reference sequence). This CDR3 is 16 amino acids long. V was shortened by 6 bases and J by 4 bases, with 21 bases between the two germline ends. The CDR3 sequence: CASSRPLARHPYGYTF. In DNA form, the CDR3 reads TGTGCCAGTAGCCGCCCGTTGGCCAGGCACCCCTATGGCTACACCTTC.

The gene calls are TRBV7-3 and TRBJ2-7, with 9 bases aligning to TRBD2. Germline assignment: CDR1 SGHTA and CDR2 FQGTGA. V lost 3 bases to trimming and J lost 4 bases; unmatched junction nucleotides: 7. The CDR3 totals 15 residues. CDR3 nucleotides: TGTGCCAGCAGCTTTGTAGCGGGAGAGGGGTACGAGCAGTACTTC. As protein: CASSFVAGEGYEQYF.

The chain has TRBV5-4 and TRBJ2-4, with D uncertain. V was trimmed by 0 bases and J by 8 bases, leaving 15 bases between them. CDR1 SGHNT and CDR2 YYREEE come from the germline V gene (reference sequence). The CDR3 runs to 15 residues. The CDR3 loop reads CASSLDPTPSDIQYF. The CDR3 DNA reads as TGTGCCAGCAGCTTGGACCCCACTCCGAGCGACATTCAGTACTTC.

The V gene is TRBV7-2, the J gene TRBJ2-7; the match to TRBD1 covers 9 bases. This CDR3 region has 14 residues. CDR1 and CDR2 (germline): SGHTA, FQGNSA. V lost 1 base, J lost 4 bases, and 2 bases stayed unmatched. Here the CDR3 reads CASSLEGTGYEQYF. CDR3 in DNA: TGTGCCAGCAGCTTAGAAGGGACAGGGTACGAGCAGTACTTC. The full variable domain, completed using reference TRBV7-2 and TRBJ2-7, is GAGVSQSPSNKVTEKGKDVELRCDPISGHTALYWYRQSLGQGLEFLIYFQGNSAPDKSGLPSDRFSAERTGGSVSTLTIQRTQQEDSAVYLCASSLEGTGYEQYFGPGTRLTVT.

This clone was seen a handful of times. CDR3 nucleotide sequence: TGTGCCAGCAGCCGAGGGAATGAGCAGTTCTTC. It yields the protein CASSRGNEQFF. V and J are TRBV7-9 and TRBJ2-1; D possibly corresponds to TRBD2 (5 bases). This CDR3 has 11 residues. V lost 5 bases and J 7 bases, leaving 6 bases between the germline ends. Germline V gene lookup returns CDR1 SEHNR and CDR2 FQNEAQ (reference sequence).

The gene calls are TRBV19 and TRBJ2-2; D is unresolved. Per the germline V gene, CDR1 is LNHDA and CDR2 is SQIVND (reference sequence). V shed 4 bases and J shed 6 bases, with 18 bases lying between them. The CDR3 totals 16 residues. This CDR3 is CASSTNSILSPGELFF. Written as DNA, the CDR3 is TGTGCCAGTAGTACTAATAGCATTCTTTCTCCCGGGGAGCTGTTTTTT.

As DNA, the CDR3 is TGTGCCAGCATCCATACGACCGGGACTAGCGGGACCCAGTACTTC. This sequence encodes CASIHTTGTSGTQYF. The chain has TRBV7-8 and TRBJ2-5, with 11 bases lining up with TRBD2. Trimming removed 7 bases from V and 7 bases from J; junction bases left unmatched: 11. The length of the CDR3 is 15 residues. The germline CDR1 and CDR2 sequences are SGHVS and FQNEAQ. The full variable domain, with the rest looked up from reference TRBV7-8 and TRBJ2-5, is GAGVSQSPRYKVAKRGQDVALRCDPISGHVSLFWYQQALGQGPEFLTYFQNEAQLDKSGLPSDRFFAERPEGSVSTLKIQRTQQEDSAVYLCASIHTTGTSGTQYFGPGTRLLVL.

With regard to this clone: Additional DNA sequences in this sample encode the identical CDR3. The chain has TRBV9 and TRBJ2-1; tentatively, D is TRBD2 (5 bases). This CDR3 has 14 residues. CDR1 SGDLS and CDR2 YYNGEE come from the germline V gene. V was pared by 2 bases and J by 3 bases, with 9 bases between. The CDR3 is CASSVSGSYNEQFF. The CDR3 DNA reads TGTGCCAGCAGCGTGAGTGGGAGCTACAATGAGCAGTTCTTC.

The J gene is TRBJ1-1, the V gene TRBV6-6; tentative D call: TRBD1 (5 bases). V was pared by 4 bases and J by 5 bases, with 14 bases between. The CDR3 is made up of 14 amino acids. Germline CDR1 and CDR2: MNHNY and SVGAGI (reference sequence). The DNA of the CDR3 is TGTGCCAGCAGTTCCCAGGGCCGGGGGACTGAAGCTTTCTTT. Its protein product is CASSSQGRGTEAFF.

V usage is TRBV27 and J usage is TRBJ2-7, with D perhaps matching TRBD2 (6 bases). Germline CDR1 reads MNHEY; CDR2 reads SMNVEV (reference sequence). V was clipped by 2 bases and J by 3 bases, with 14 bases between them. CDR3 length equals 15 residues. The CDR3 is CASSLQLANLYEQYF. The CDR3, as DNA: TGTGCCAGCAGTTTACAACTAGCCAACCTCTACGAGCAGTACTTC.

The V call is TRBV27, the J call TRBJ2-3; TRBD2 agrees at 11 bases. Per the germline V gene, CDR1 is MNHEY and CDR2 is SMNVEV (reference sequence). V trimming: 5 bases; J trimming: 0 bases; junction bases outside the gene matches: 4. CDR3 length: 16 residues. CDR3 protein: CASSPRLAGSTDTQYF. CDR3 nucleotide sequence: TGTGCCAGCAGTCCTCGACTAGCGGGGAGCACAGATACGCAGTATTTT.